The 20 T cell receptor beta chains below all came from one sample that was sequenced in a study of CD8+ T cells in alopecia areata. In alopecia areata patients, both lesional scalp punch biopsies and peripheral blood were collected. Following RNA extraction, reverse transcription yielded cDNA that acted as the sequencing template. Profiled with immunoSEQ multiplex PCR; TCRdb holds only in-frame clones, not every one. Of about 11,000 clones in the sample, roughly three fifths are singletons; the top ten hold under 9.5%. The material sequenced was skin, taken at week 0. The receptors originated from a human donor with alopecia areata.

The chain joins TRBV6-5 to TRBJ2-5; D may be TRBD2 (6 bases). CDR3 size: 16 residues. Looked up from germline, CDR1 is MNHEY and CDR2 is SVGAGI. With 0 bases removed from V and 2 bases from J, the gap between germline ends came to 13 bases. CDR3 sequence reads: CASSYSIRRGQETQYF. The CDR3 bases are TGTGCCAGCAGTTACTCTATCAGGAGGGGACAAGAGACCCAGTACTTC.

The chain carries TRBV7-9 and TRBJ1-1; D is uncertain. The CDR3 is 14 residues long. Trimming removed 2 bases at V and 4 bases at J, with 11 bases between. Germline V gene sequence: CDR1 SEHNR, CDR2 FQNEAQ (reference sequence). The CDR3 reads CASSLMGGSTEAFF. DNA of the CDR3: TGTGCCAGCAGCTTAATGGGTGGTAGCACTGAAGCTTTCTTT.

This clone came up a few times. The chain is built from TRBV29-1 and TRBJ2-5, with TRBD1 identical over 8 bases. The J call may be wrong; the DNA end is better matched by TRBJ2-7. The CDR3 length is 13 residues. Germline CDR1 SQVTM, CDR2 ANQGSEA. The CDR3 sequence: CSVETGARHEQYF. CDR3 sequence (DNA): TGCAGCGTAGAGACAGGGGCAAGGCACGAGCAGTACTTC.

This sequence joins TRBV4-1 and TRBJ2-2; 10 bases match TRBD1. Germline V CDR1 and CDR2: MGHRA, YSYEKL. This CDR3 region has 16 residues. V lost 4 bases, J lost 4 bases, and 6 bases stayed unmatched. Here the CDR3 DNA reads TGCGCCAGCAGCCCTTTAGGGACAGGGGTCACCGGGGAGCTGTTTTTT. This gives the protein CASSPLGTGVTGELFF.

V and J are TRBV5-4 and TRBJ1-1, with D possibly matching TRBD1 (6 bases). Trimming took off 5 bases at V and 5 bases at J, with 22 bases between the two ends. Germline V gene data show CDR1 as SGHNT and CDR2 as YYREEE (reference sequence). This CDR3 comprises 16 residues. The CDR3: CASSMGGAGGKTEAFF. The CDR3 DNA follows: TGTGCCAGCAGTATGGGGGGCGCGGGAGGTAAGACTGAAGCTTTCTTT.

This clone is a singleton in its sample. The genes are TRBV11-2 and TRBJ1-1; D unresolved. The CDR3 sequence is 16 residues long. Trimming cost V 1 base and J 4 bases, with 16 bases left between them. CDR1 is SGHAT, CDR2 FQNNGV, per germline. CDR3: CASSLGLARAGTEAFF. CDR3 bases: TGTGCCAGCAGCTTAGGATTAGCTCGGGCGGGCACTGAAGCTTTCTTT.

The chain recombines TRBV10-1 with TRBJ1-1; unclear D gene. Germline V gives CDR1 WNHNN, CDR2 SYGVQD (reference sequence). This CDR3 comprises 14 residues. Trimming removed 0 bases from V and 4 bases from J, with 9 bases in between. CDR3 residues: CASSESRGPTEAFF. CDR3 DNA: TGCGCCAGCAGTGAGTCAAGAGGGCCCACTGAAGCTTTCTTT.

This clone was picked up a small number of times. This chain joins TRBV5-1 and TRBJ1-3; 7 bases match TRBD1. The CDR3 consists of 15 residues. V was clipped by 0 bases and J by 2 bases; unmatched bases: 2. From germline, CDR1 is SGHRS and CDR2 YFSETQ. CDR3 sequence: CASSLGQGAGNTIYF. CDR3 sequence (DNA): TGCGCCAGCAGCTTGGGACAGGGTGCTGGAAACACCATATATTTT.

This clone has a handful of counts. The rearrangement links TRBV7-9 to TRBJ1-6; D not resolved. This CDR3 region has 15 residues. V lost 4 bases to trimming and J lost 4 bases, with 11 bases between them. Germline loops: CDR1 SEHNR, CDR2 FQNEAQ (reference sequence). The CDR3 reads CASSSWTAYNSPLHF. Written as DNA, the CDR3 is TGTGCCAGCAGCTCCTGGACGGCTTATAATTCACCCCTCCACTTT.

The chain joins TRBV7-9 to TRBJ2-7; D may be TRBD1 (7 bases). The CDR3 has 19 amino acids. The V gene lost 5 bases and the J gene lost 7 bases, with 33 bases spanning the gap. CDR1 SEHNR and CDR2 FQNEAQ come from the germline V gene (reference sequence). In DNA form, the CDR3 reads TGTGCCAGCAGCCGCCGCGACAGGGCTACGGGGGCCCTAATATCGGAGCAGTACTTC. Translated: CASSRRDRATGALISEQYF.

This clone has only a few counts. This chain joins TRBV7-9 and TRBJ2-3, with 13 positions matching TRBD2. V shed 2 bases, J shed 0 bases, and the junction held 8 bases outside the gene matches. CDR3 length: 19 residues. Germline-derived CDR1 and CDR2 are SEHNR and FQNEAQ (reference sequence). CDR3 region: CASSLSRLAGGPSTDTQYF. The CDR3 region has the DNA TGTGCCAGCAGCTTATCGAGACTAGCGGGGGGCCCTAGCACAGATACGCAGTATTTT. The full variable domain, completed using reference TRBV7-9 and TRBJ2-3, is DTGVSQNPRHKITKRGQNVTFRCDPISEHNRLYWYRQTLGQGPEFLTYFQNEAQLEKSRLLSDRFSAERPKGSFSTLEIQRTEQGDSAMYLCASSLSRLAGGPSTDTQYFGPGTRLTVL.

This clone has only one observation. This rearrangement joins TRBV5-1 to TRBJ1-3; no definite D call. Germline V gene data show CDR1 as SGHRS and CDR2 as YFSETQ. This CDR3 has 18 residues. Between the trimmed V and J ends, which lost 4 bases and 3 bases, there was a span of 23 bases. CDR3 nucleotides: TGCGCCAGCAGCAGTCGTGGCGGTGAGCGTTTGGGTGGAAACACCATATATTTT. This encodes CASSSRGGERLGGNTIYF.

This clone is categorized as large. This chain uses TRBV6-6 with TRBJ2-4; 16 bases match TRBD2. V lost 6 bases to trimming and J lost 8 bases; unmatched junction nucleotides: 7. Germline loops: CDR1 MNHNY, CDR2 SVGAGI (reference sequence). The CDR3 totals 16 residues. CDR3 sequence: CASRGTSGRGGDIQYF. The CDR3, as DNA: TGTGCCAGCAGGGGGACTAGCGGGAGGGGAGGGGACATTCAGTACTTC.

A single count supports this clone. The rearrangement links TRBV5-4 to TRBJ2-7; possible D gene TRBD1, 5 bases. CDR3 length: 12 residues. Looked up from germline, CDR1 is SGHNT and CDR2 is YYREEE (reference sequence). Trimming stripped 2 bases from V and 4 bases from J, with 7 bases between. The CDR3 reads CASSFDRYEQYF. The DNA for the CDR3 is TGTGCCAGCAGCTTCGACAGATACGAGCAGTACTTC.

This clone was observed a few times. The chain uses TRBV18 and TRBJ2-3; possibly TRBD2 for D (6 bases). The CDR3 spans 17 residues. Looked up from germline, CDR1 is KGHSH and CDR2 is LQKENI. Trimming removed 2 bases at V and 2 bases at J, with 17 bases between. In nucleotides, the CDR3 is TGTGCCAGCTCACCAAGGGGCGGGGCCCCATTCACAGATACGCAGTATTTT. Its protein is CASSPRGGAPFTDTQYF.

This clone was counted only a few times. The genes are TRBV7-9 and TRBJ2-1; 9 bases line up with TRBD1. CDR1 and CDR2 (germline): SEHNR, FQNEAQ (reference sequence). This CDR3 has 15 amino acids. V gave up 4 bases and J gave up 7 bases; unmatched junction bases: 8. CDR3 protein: CASSSHRQGGNEQFF. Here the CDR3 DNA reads TGTGCCAGCAGCTCCCACCGACAGGGGGGTAATGAGCAGTTCTTC.

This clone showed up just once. CDR3 sequence: CASSQGINYGYTF. CDR3 nucleotides: TGTGCCAGCAGCCAGGGGATTAACTATGGCTACACCTTC. The chain joins TRBV6-6 to TRBJ1-2; D is possibly TRBD1 (6 bases). The V end was cut by 6 bases, the J end by 1 base, with 9 bases between. Germline assignment: CDR1 MNHNY and CDR2 SVGAGI (reference sequence). This CDR3 has 13 residues.

The CDR3 sequence is CASSQDWLAGVYEQYF. The CDR3 DNA reads as TGTGCCAGCAGCCAAGATTGGCTAGCGGGAGTTTACGAGCAGTACTTC. The chain combines TRBV11-2 with TRBJ2-7; TRBD2 agrees at 10 bases. The CDR3 consists of 16 residues. With 5 bases clipped from V and 4 bases from J, the junction kept 11 bases outside the gene matches. Germline CDR1 SGHAT, CDR2 FQNNGV.

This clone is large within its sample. CDR3 nucleotides: TGTGCCAGCATGGGAGATCATAATTCACCCCTCCACTTT. Protein: CASMGDHNSPLHF. The chain recombines TRBV2 with TRBJ1-6, with unresolved D. This CDR3 spans 13 amino acids. Trimming pared 7 bases from V and 5 bases from J, leaving 9 bases between. CDR1 SNHLY and CDR2 FYNNEI come from the germline V gene.

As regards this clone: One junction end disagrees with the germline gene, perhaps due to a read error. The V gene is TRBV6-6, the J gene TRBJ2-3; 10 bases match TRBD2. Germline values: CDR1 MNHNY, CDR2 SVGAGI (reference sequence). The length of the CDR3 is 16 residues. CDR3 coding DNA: TGTGCCGGCAGTCAACGTTTAGCGGGAGGAACAGATACGCAGTATTTT. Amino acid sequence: CAGSQRLAGGTDTQYF.